One and the same sample provided the 7 T cell receptor beta chains below, sequenced in a study of identical twins. TCRdb reprocessed the 5' RACE reads with MiXCR, giving one entry per CDR3 protein. The table includes hundreds of thousands of distinct CDR3 sequences, about 20% detected once. These sequences were also reported in another study, on T cells expressing NK-cell markers.

The sequencing input was PBMCs. The receptors here all came from a woman in her late teens or twenties in good health.

The sample holds many counts of this clonotype. V usage is TRBV24-1 and J usage is TRBJ2-1; weak D call: TRBD2 (6 bases). Trimming removed 5 bases from V and 4 bases from J, with 14 bases in between. CDR1 is KGHDR, CDR2 SFDVKD, per germline. CDR3 size: 15 residues. The chain's CDR3 is CATSGASGYYNEQFF. CDR3 nucleotides: TGTGCCACCAGTGGTGCCAGCGGGTATTACAATGAGCAGTTCTTC.

This clonotype was detected a few times. The chain is built from TRBV12-3 or TRBV12-4 and TRBJ2-1, with 14 bases that match TRBD2. After removal of 2 bases from V and 7 bases from J, the junction contained 16 bases not matched to a gene. CDR3 length equals 20 residues. The CDR3 reads CASSLRNRLAGGTSWNEQFF. CDR3 DNA: TGTGCCAGCAGTTTAAGGAACCGACTAGCGGGAGGGACGAGCTGGAATGAGCAGTTCTTC.

The chain combines TRBV5-1 with TRBJ2-1; perhaps TRBD2 as D (5 bases). Germline loops: CDR1 SGHRS, CDR2 YFSETQ. The CDR3 runs to 14 residues. The V and J ends lost 0 bases and 6 bases respectively, with 10 bases between them. The CDR3, as DNA: TGCGCCAGCAGCTTGGTCGTCGGACTCAATGAGCAGTTCTTC. As protein: CASSLVVGLNEQFF. The full variable domain, completed using reference TRBV5-1 and TRBJ2-1, is KAGVTQTPRYLIKTRGQQVTLSCSPISGHRSVSWYQQTPGQGLQFLFEYFSETQRNKGNFPGRFSGRQFSNSRSEMNVSTLELGDSALYLCASSLVVGLNEQFFGPGTRLTVL.

V is TRBV7-7 and J is TRBJ2-5; possible D gene TRBD2, 6 bases. CDR3 length: 15 residues. Germline CDR1 is SSHAT and CDR2 is FNYEAQ (reference sequence). V lost 1 base and J lost 1, with 10 bases in between. In DNA form, the CDR3 reads TGTGCCAGCAGCTTAGGTCCGGGGGTCCAAGAGACCCAGTACTTC. Protein: CASSLGPGVQETQYF. The full variable domain, completed using reference TRBV7-7 and TRBJ2-5, is GAGVSQSPRYKVTKRGQDVTLRCDPISSHATLYWYQQALGQGPEFLTYFNYEAQPDKSGLPSDRFSAERPEGSISTLTIQRTEQRDSAMYRCASSLGPGVQETQYFGPGTRLLVL.

The CDR3 coding sequence is TGCAGCGTTGATACCAAGACGGGCCCCGGTTATGAGCAGTTCTTC. It translates to CSVDTKTGPGYEQFF. The genes are TRBV29-1 and TRBJ2-1; D uncertain. The CDR3 spans 15 residues. Germline V gives CDR1 SQVTM, CDR2 ANQGSEA. Trimming took 3 bases from V and 8 from J, leaving 20 bases between them.

This clonotype was counted between two and nine times. This rearrangement joins TRBV20-1 to TRBJ2-7, with TRBD1 matching over 7 bases. After removal of 0 bases from V and 3 bases from J, the junction contained 8 bases not matched to a gene. The V gene's germline CDR1 is DFQATT and CDR2 SNEGSKA (reference sequence). The CDR3 length is 15 residues. Here the CDR3 DNA reads TGCAGTGCTAGAGACCGACAGGGCACTGGCTACGAGCAGTACTTC. This sequence encodes CSARDRQGTGYEQYF.

This clonotype turned up a few times. The chain joins TRBV20-1 to TRBJ1-5, with D hard to call. Germline V gene data show CDR1 as DFQATT and CDR2 as SNEGSKA (reference sequence). The CDR3 has 10 amino acids. Trimming pared 5 bases from V and 4 bases from J, leaving 3 bases between. CDR3 nucleotides: TGCAGTGCTGGGAATCAGCCCCAGCATTTT. Residues: CSAGNQPQHF.